The clone carrying this T cell receptor (beta chain) was observed a handful of times. Time point denoted: newly diagnosed GD, antithyroid drugs for less than 3 months. Following extraction of RNA from PBMCs, that RNA was used to make the TCR library. This specimen comes from a study of regulatory T cells in long-lasting Graves disease. CDR1 is MNHNY, CDR2 SVGAGI, per germline (reference sequence). This CDR3 has 18 amino acids. HTBI primers from iRepertoire and Arm-PCR of CDR3 regions yielded the TCR beta libraries. In TCRdb, the multiplex PCR reads were re-called with MiXCR into one record per CDR3 protein. This sample yields about 220,000 distinct CDR3 sequences, of which around 20% are seen a single time; approximately 10% belongs to the top ten. Another study also made use of these data, one on T cells in Graves' hyperthyroidism and ophthalmopathy.

This material consisted of peripheral blood mononuclear cells (PBMCs), taken at new diagnosis, from a patient treated with antithyroid drugs. The J gene is TRBJ2-7, the V gene TRBV6-6; 14 nucleotides match TRBD2. The DNA end favors TRBJ2-3, so the J call may be wrong. The origin of this receptor is a young woman with Graves disease. DNA of the CDR3: TGTGCCAGCAGTTACTCGCATGGGACTAGCGGGAGAAGGGATACGCAGTATTTT. It codes for CASSYSHGTSGRRDTQYF.